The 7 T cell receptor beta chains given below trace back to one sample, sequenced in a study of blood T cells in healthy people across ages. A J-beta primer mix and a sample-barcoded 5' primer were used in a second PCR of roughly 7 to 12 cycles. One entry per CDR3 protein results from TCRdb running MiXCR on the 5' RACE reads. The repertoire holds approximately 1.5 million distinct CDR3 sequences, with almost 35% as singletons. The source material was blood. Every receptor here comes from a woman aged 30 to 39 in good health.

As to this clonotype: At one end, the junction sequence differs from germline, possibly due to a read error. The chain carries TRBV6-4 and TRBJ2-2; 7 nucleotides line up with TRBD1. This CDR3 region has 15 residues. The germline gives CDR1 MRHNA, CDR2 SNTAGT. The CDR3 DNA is TGTGCCGGCAGTGATTTAGGGGGCCGGACCGGGGAGCTGTTTTTT. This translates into CAGSDLGGRTGELFF.

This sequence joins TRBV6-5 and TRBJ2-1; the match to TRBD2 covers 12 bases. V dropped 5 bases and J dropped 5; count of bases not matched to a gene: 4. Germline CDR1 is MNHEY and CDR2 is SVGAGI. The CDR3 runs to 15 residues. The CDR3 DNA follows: TGTGCCAGCAGTGGAACTAGCGGGGGGCACAATGAGCAGTTCTTC. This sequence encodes CASSGTSGGHNEQFF.

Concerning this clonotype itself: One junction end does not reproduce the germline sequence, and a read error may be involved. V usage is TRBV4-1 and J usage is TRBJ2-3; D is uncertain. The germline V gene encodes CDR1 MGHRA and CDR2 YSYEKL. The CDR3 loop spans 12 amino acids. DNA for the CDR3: TGCGCCAGCGGCCAAGACACAGATACGCAGTATTTT. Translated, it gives CASGQDTDTQYF.

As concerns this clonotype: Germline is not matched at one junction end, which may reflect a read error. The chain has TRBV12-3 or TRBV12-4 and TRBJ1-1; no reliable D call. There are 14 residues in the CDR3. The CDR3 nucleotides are TGTGCCAACAGTTTAGCTTCGTCGAACACTGAAGCTTTCTTT. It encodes CANSLASSNTEAFF.

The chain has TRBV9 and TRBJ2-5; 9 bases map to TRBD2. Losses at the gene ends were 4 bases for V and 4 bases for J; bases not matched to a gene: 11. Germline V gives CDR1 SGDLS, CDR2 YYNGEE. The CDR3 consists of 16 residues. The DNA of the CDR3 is TGTGCCAGCAGCCCGGGGGGCGGGGGGGTACGAGAGACCCAGTACTTC. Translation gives CASSPGGGGVRETQYF.

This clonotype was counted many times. CDR3 sequence reads: CASSYGGLYTDTQYF. CDR3 coding DNA: TGTGCCAGCAGTTACGGGGGGCTCTACACAGATACGCAGTATTTT. The V gene is TRBV6-5, the J gene TRBJ2-3, with D tentatively TRBD1 or TRBD2 (6 bases each). The germline V gene has CDR1 MNHEY and CDR2 SVGAGI. Trimming removed 2 bases from V and 2 bases from J, with 11 bases in between. The CDR3 runs 15 residues.

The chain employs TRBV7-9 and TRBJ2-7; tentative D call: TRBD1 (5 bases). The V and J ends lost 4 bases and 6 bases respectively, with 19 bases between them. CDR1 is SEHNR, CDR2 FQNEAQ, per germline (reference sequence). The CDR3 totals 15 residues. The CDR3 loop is CASSSTEGVESEQYF. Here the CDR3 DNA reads TGTGCCAGCAGCTCGACAGAAGGGGTGGAATCCGAGCAGTACTTC. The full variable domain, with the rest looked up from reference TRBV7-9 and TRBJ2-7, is DTGVSQNPRHKITKRGQNVTFRCDPISEHNRLYWYRQTLGQGPEFLTYFQNEAQLEKSRLLSDRFSAERPKGSFSTLEIQRTEQGDSAMYLCASSSTEGVESEQYFGPGTRLTVT.